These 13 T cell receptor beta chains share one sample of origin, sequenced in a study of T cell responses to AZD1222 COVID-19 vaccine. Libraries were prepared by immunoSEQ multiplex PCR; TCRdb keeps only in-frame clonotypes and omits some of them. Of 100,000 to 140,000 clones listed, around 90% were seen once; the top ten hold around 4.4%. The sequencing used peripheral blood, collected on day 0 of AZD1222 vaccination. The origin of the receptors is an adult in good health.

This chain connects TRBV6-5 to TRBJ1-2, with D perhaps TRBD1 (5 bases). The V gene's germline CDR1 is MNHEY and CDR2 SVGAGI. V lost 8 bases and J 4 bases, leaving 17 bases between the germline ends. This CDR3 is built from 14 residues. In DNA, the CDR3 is TGTGCCAGCGCGGTTGACAGAAGCTCCTATGGCTACACCTTC. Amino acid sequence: CASAVDRSSYGYTF.

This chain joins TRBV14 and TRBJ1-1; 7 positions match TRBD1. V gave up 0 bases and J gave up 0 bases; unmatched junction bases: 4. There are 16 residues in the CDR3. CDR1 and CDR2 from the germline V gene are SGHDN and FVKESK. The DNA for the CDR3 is TGTGCCAGCAGCCAAGACAGGGGGATCGTGAACACTGAAGCTTTCTTT. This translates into CASSQDRGIVNTEAFF.

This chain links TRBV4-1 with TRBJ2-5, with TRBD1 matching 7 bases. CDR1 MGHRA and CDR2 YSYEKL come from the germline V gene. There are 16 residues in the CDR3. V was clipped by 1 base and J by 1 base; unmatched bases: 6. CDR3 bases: TGCGCCAGCAGCCAAGTCGTAAGACAGGGCCAAGAGACCCAGTACTTC. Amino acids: CASSQVVRQGQETQYF.

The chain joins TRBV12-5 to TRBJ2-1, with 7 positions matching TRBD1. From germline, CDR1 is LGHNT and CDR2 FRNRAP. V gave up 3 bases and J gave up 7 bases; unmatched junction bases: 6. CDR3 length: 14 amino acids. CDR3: CASGFPTGWNEQFF. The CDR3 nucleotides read TGTGCTAGTGGTTTCCCGACAGGGTGGAATGAGCAGTTCTTC.

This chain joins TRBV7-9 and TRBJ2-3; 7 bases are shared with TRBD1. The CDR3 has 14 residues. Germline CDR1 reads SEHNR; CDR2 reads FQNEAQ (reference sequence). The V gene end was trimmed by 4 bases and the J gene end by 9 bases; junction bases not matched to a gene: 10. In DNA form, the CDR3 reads TGTGCCAGCAGCTCAACCAGCGAGGGGGCCACGCAGTATTTT. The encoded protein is CASSSTSEGATQYF.

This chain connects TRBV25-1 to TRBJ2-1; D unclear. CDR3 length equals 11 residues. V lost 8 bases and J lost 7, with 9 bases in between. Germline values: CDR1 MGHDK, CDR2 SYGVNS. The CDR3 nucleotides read TGTGCCAGCGTAGCTGGGAATGAGCAGTTCTTC. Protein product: CASVAGNEQFF.

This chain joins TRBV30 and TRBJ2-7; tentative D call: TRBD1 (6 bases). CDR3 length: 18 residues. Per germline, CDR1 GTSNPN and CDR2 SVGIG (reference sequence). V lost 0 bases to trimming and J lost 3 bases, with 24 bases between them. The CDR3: CAWSVWGGGPHFDYEQYF. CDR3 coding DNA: TGTGCCTGGAGTGTATGGGGTGGGGGCCCACACTTCGACTACGAGCAGTACTTC.

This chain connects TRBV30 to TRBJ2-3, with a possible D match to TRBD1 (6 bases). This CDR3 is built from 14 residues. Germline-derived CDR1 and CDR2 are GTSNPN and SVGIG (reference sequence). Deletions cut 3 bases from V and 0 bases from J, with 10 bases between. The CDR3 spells CAWSRTVSTDTQYF. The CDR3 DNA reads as TGTGCCTGGAGCCGGACAGTTAGCACAGATACGCAGTATTTT.

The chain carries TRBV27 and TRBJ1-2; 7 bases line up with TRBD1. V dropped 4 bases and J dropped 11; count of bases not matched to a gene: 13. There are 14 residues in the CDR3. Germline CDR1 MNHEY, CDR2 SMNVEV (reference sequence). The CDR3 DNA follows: TGTGCCAGCAGTTCAACGGGACAGCCCTCAGGTTACACCTTC. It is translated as CASSSTGQPSGYTF.

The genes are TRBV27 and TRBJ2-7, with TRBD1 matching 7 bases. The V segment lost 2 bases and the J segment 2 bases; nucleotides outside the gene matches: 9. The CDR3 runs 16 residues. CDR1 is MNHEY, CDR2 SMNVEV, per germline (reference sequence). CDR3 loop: CASSLAHRGPTYEQYF. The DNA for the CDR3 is TGTGCCAGCAGTTTAGCTCACAGGGGTCCGACCTACGAGCAGTACTTC.

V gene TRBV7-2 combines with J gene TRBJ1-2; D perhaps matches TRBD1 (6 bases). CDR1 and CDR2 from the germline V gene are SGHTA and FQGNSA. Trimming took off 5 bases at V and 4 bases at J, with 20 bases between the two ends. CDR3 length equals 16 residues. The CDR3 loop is CASSATWLQGSYGYTF. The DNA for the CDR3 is TGTGCCAGCAGCGCAACCTGGCTACAGGGCTCCTATGGCTACACCTTC.

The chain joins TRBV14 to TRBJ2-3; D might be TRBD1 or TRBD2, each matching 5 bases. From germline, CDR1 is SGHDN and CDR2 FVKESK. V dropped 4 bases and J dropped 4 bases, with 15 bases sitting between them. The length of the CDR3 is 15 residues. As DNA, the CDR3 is TGTGCCAGCAGCCTTGACTGGGACCTGTCAGATACGCAGTATTTT. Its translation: CASSLDWDLSDTQYF.

CDR3 sequence (DNA): TGTGCCAGCAGCTTGGGGGAGGGTGGAACCTTC. Residues: CASSLGEGGTF. The chain couples TRBV5-4 to TRBJ1-2, with D uncertain. Germline assignment: CDR1 SGHNT and CDR2 YYREEE (reference sequence). There are 11 residues in the CDR3. The ends were cut back, 0 bases at V and 14 bases at J, with 11 bases in the middle.